The source of this T cell receptor (beta chain) is a study of blood T cell repertoires in COVID-19. Study-level background: PBMCs, B-cell-depleted T cells, or T cells provided the cDNA or gDNA that made up the material.

Patients at the Seattle site were enrolled during active infection and followed longitudinally. The V gene's germline CDR1 is SGDLS and CDR2 YYNGEE. The CDR3 is 14 residues long. V shed 3 bases and J 2 bases; nucleotides not matched to a gene: 4. The assay was immunoSEQ multiplex PCR, and TCRdb's table has in-frame clones only and misses some. The data hold around 300,000 clones, with 70% to 90% observed a single time. This sequence originates from a woman aged 70-85 years with COVID-19, enrolled during active disease. Source material: peripheral blood. V usage is TRBV9 and J usage is TRBJ2-7, with 8 positions matching TRBD1. The CDR3 spells CASSGGQEAYEQYF. CDR3 sequence (DNA): TGTGCCAGCAGCGGGGGACAGGAGGCCTACGAGCAGTACTTC. The full variable domain, with the rest looked up from reference TRBV9 and TRBJ2-7, is DSGVTQTPKHLITATGQRVTLRCSPRSGDLSVYWYQQSLDQGLQFLIQYYNGEERAKGNILERFSAQQFPDLHSELNLSSLELGDSALYFCASSGGQEAYEQYFGPGTRLTVT.